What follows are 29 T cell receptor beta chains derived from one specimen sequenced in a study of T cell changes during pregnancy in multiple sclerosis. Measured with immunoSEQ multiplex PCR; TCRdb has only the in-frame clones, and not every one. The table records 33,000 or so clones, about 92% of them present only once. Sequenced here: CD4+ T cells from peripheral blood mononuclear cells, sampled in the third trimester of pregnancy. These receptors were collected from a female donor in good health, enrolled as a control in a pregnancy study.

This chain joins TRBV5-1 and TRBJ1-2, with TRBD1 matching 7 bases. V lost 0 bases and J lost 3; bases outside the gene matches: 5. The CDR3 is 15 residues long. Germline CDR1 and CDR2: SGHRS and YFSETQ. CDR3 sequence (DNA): TGCGCCAGCAGCTTGGAGGGGGCCTTTGACTATGGCTACACCTTC. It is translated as CASSLEGAFDYGYTF. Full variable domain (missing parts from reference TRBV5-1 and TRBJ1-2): KAGVTQTPRYLIKTRGQQVTLSCSPISGHRSVSWYQQTPGQGLQFLFEYFSETQRNKGNFPGRFSGRQFSNSRSEMNVSTLELGDSALYLCASSLEGAFDYGYTFGSGTRLTVV.

The CDR3 sequence is CATTRGGANTGELFF. The CDR3 DNA reads TGTGCCACCACTAGGGGGGGCGCGAACACCGGGGAGCTGTTTTTT. The chain uses TRBV28 and TRBJ2-2, with D possibly matching TRBD2 (7 bases). Trimming removed 10 bases from V and 0 bases from J, with 15 bases in between. The CDR3 sequence is 15 residues long. Germline assignment: CDR1 MDHEN and CDR2 SYDVKM.

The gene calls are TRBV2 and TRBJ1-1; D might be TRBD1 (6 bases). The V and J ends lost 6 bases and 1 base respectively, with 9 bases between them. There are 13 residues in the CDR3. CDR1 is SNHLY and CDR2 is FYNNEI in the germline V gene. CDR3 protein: CASSQGRNTEAFF. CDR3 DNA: TGTGCCAGCAGCCAGGGGAGGAACACTGAAGCTTTCTTT.

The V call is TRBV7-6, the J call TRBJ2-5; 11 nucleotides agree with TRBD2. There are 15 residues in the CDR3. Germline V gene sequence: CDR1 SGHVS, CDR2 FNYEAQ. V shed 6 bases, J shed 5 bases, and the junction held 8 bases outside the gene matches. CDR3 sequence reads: CASRVVTSGVETQYF. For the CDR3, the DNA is TGTGCCAGCAGGGTAGTGACTAGCGGGGTGGAGACCCAGTACTTC. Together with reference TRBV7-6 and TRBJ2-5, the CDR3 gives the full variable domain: GAGVSQSPRYKVTKRGQDVALRCDPISGHVSLYWYRQALGQGPEFLTYFNYEAQQDKSGLPNDRFSAERPEGSISTLTIQRTEQRDSAMYRCASRVVTSGVETQYFGPGTRLLVL.

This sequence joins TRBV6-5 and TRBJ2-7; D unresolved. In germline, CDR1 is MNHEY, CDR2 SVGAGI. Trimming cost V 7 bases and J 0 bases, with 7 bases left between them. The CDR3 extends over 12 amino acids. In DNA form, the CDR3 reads TGTGCCAGCAAACCTAACTCCTACGAGCAGTACTTC. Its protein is CASKPNSYEQYF.

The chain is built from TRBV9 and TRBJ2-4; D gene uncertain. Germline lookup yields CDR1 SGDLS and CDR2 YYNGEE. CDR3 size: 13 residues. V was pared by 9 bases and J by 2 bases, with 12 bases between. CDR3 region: CATPGISKNIQYF. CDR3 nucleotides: TGTGCCACCCCTGGCATTTCCAAAAACATTCAGTACTTC.

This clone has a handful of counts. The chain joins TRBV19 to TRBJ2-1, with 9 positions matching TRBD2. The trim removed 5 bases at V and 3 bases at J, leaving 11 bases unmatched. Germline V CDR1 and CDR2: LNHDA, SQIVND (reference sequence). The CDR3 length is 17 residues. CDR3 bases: TGTGCCAGTAGTCTCCCCGCGCTAGCGGGAAGCTACAATGAGCAGTTCTTC. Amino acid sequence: CASSLPALAGSYNEQFF.

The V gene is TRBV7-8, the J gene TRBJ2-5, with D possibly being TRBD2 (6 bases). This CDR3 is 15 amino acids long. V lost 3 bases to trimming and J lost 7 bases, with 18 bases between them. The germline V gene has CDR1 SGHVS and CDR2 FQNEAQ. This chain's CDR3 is CASSLTRLVGTTQYF. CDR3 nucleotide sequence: TGTGCCAGCAGCTTGACTAGGCTGGTTGGTACGACCCAGTACTTC.

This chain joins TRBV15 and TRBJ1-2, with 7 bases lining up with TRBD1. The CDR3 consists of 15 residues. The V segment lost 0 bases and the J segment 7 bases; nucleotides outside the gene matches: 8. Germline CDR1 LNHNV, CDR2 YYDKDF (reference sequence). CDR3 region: CATSRDVRGLSGYTF. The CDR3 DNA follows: TGTGCCACCAGCAGAGATGTGAGGGGGCTTAGTGGCTACACCTTC.

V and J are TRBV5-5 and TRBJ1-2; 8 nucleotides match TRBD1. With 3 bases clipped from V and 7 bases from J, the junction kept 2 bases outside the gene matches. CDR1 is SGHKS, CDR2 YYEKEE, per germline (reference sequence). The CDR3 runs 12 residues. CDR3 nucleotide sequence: TGTGCCAGCAGCTGGGACAGGTCTGGCTACACCTTC. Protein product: CASSWDRSGYTF.

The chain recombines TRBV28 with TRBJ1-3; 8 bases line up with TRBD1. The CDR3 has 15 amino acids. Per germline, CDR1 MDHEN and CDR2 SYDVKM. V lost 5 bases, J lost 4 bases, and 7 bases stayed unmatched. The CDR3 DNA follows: TGTGCCAGCAGTCCCCAGGGGGCGTCCGGAAACACCATATATTTT. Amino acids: CASSPQGASGNTIYF.

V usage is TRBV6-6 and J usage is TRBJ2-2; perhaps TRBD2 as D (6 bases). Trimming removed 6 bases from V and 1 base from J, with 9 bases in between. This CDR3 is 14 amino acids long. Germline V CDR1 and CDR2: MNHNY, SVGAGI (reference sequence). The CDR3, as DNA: TGTGCCAGCAGGACGGGGGAGAACACCGGGGAGCTGTTTTTT. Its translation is CASRTGENTGELFF.

The CDR3 nucleotides read TGTGCCAGCAGCCGCGACAGTGAAGCTTTCTTT. It yields the protein CASSRDSEAFF. The V call is TRBV9, the J call TRBJ1-1, with D perhaps TRBD1 (5 bases). There are 11 residues in the CDR3. The ends were cut back, 4 bases at V and 7 bases at J, with 8 bases in the middle. Germline V CDR1 and CDR2: SGDLS, YYNGEE.

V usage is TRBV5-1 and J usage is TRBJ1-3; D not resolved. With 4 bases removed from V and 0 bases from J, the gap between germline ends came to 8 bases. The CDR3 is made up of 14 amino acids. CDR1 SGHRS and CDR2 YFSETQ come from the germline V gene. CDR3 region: CASSAGNSGNTIYF. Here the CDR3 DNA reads TGCGCCAGCAGCGCGGGGAACTCTGGAAACACCATATATTTT.

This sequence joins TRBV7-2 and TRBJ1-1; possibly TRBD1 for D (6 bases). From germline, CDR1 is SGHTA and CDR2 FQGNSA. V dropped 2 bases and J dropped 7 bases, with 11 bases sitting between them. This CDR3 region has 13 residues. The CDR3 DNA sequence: TGTGCCAGCAGCTTACGGGGGGCGGATGAAGCTTTCTTT. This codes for CASSLRGADEAFF.

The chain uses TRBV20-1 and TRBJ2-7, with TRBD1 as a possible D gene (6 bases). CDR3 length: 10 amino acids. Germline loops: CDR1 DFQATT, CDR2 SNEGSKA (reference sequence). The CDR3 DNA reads TGCAGGGTACAGGGTCACGAGCAGTACTTC. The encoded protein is CRVQGHEQYF.

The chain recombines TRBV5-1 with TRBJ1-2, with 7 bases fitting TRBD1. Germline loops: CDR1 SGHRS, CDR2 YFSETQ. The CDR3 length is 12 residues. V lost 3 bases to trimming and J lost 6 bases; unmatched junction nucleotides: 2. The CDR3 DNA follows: TGCGCCAGCAGCTGGGACAGAGATGGCTACACCTTC. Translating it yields CASSWDRDGYTF.

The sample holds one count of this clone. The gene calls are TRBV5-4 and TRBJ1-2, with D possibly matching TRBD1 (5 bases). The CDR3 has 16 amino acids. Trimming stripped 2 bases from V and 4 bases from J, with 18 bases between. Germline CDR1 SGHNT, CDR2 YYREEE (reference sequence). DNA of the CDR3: TGTGCCAGCAGCTTACCCGGGGGGAGGACAAGCTATGGCTACACCTTC. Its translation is CASSLPGGRTSYGYTF.

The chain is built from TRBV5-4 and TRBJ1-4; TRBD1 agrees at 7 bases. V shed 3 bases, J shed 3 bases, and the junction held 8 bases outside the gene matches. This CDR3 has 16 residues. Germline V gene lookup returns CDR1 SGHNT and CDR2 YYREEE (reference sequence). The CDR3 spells CASSSRQGRANEKLFF. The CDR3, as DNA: TGTGCCAGCAGCTCCCGACAGGGAAGGGCTAATGAAAAACTGTTTTTT. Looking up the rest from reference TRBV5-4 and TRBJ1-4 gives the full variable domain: ETGVTQSPTHLIKTRGQQVTLRCSSQSGHNTVSWYQQALGQGPQFIFQYYREEENGRGNFPPRFSGLQFPNYSSELNVNALELDDSALYLCASSSRQGRANEKLFFGSGTQLSVL.

This CDR3 reads CASSQDEQGRNTIYF. For the CDR3, the DNA is TGTGCCAGCAGCCAAGATGAACAGGGCAGAAACACCATATATTTT. The chain combines TRBV14 with TRBJ1-3; weak D call: TRBD1 (6 bases). V lost 0 bases, J lost 5 bases, and 11 bases lay in between. The CDR3 is 15 amino acids. CDR1 SGHDN and CDR2 FVKESK come from the germline V gene.

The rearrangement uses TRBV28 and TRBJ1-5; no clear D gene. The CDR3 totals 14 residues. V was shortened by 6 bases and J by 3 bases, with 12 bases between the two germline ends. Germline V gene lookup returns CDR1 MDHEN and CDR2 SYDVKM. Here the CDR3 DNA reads TGTGCCAGCAGCATGGGAGGGCTCAATCAGCCCCAGCATTTT. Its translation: CASSMGGLNQPQHF.

The chain's CDR3 is CASSYQGYYGYTF. Here the CDR3 DNA reads TGTGCCAGCAGTTACCAGGGGTACTATGGCTACACCTTC. This rearrangement joins TRBV6-6 to TRBJ1-2; D perhaps matches TRBD1 (6 bases). CDR1 and CDR2 (germline): MNHNY, SVGAGI (reference sequence). V lost 2 bases, J lost 3 bases, and 7 bases lay in between. CDR3 length: 13 residues.

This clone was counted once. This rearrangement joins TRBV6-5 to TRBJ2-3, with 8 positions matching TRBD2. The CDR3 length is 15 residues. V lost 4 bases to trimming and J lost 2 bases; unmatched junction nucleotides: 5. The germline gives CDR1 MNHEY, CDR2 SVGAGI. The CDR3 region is CASSWRGAHTDTQYF. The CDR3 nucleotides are TGTGCCAGCAGTTGGCGGGGGGCCCACACAGATACGCAGTATTTT.

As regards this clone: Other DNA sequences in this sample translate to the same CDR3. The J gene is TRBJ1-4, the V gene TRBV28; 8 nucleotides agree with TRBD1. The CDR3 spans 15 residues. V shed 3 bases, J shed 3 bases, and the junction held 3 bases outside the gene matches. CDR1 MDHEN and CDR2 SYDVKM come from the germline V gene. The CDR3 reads CASSFQGAANEKLFF. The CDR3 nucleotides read TGTGCCAGCAGTTTTCAGGGGGCGGCTAATGAAAAACTGTTTTTT.

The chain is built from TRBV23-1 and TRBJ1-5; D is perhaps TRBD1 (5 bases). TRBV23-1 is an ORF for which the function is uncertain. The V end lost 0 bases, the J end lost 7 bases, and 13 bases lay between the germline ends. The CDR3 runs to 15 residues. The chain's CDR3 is CASSQSAGGDQPQHF. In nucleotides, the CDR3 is TGCGCCAGCAGTCAATCGGCGGGAGGGGACCAGCCCCAGCATTTT.

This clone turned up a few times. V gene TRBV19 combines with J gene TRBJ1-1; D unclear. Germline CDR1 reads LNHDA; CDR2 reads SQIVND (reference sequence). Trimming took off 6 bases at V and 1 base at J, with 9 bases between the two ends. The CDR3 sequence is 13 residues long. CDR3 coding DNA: TGTGCCAGTAGCCTTACTTCGAACACTGAAGCTTTCTTT. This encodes CASSLTSNTEAFF.

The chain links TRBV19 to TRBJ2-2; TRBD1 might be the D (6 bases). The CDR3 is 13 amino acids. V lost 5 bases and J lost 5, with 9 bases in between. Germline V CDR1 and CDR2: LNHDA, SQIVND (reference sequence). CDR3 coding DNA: TGTGCCAGTAGTCAGGGGTGGACCGGGGAGCTGTTTTTT. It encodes CASSQGWTGELFF.

CDR3 protein: CASSRTRQTNSPLHF. In DNA, the CDR3 is TGTGCCAGCAGTCGCACCCGACAGACTAATTCACCCCTCCACTTT. The chain joins TRBV6-5 to TRBJ1-6, with TRBD1 as a possible D gene (5 bases). The CDR3 spans 15 residues. Per germline, CDR1 MNHEY and CDR2 SVGAGI. V lost 5 bases and J lost 6, with 14 bases in between.

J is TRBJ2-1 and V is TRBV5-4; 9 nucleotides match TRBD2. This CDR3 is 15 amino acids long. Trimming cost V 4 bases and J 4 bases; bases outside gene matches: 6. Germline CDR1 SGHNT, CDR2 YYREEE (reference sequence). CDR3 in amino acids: CASSGGGAAYNEQFF. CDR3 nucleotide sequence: TGTGCCAGCAGCGGCGGGGGGGCGGCGTACAATGAGCAGTTCTTC.